This T cell receptor beta chain originates from a study of pediatric ulcerative colitis (dated by TCRdb to the late 2010s). Describing the broader study: From eight or nine newly diagnosed, treatment-naive pediatric ulcerative colitis patients and four non-IBD control children, paired blood and rectal samples were collected.

The germline V gene (reference sequence) supplies CDR1 LNHNV and CDR2 YYDKDF. V is clipped by 0 bases and J by 5 bases, and the sequence between their germline boundaries is 11 bases long. The CDR3 sequence holds 15 residues, the cysteine and phenylalanine included. Only the CDR3 region is kept as DNA, spanning 45 bases read in frame from base 1. Study-wide conclusions, independent of this receptor: Two rectal CDR3 clonotypes were detected in all ulcerative colitis patients and were not detected in any of the controls. Clonal overlap between a subject's own blood and rectum was significantly greater in ulcerative colitis patients than in controls, which suggests more T cell trafficking to inflamed tissue. Features of the rectal repertoire distinguished controls, mild-moderate colitis patients and acute severe colitis patients, and in acute severe colitis, rectal diversity was reduced because of clonal expansions. The healthy control group was small, consisting of only four individuals. Because repertoires were derived from total lymphocyte DNA, patterns in rare subsets such as regulatory T cells may not have been reflected. A couple of patients' blood samples yielded substantially fewer templates for technical reasons and were excluded from blood-rectal overlap analysis.

With regard to this clone: Its antigen is currently not known. Base qualities are not recorded, but no much larger clone differs from it by a single base.

The control children had a colonoscopy because IBD was suspected, but their endoscopy was normal both macroscopically and histologically, and none were diagnosed with IBD within the following year. A blood sample was drawn at the time of the colonoscopy. The Wizard kit (Promega) was used to extract genomic DNA from both blood and intestinal samples. Rearranged CDR3 beta regions were amplified from genomic DNA with multiplex V and J primers using the immunoSEQ TRB Survey service. To keep sequencing depth the same across samples, survey-level depth of up to 500,000 reads per sample was applied. The libraries were purified and pooled, then sequenced using Illumina technology. Regarding the original processing steps: Productive clonality, sample overlap, pairwise scatters, CDR3 beta length, V/D/J gene usage and productiveness were assessed with immunoSEQ online tools. Calculated diversity was defined as the number of unique rearrangements divided by total templates times 100, and Shannon and Simpson indices were additionally computed. Z-score normalized data were analyzed by principal component analysis with the R prcomp function and the ggbiplot package. Morisita's index was used to measure clonal overlap between blood and rectum within each subject. The table was pulled from immuneACCESS by TCRdb, which kept in-frame rearrangements only. Such tables lose some clones; where checked, under half of the loss comes from unresolved V genes, and the rest has no known cause. Clone size and the V and J calls come from that table; the DNA yielded D and trimming. Recorded for this sample are 4,500 to 6,500 clones; roughly 86% of them occurred a single time. The leading ten clones occupy under 2% of the sample.

Sequences were obtained from blood. This TCR was recovered from a girl between 10 and 17 years old who was a control in a study of pediatric ulcerative colitis. The chain is assembled from TRBV15 and TRBJ2-1; no D gene is confidently identified. The DNA sequence is TGTGCCACCAGCAGAGAGATAGTCCTCCACAATGAGCAGTTCTTC. Its protein is CATSREIVLHNEQFF.